This is a list of T cell receptor beta chains from one sample in a study of shared clonotypes between healthy human individuals. Produced via immunoSEQ multiplex PCR; TCRdb's table is partial and in-frame only. The data hold some 1 million clones, with roughly 70% observed a single time. Sequencing input: memory CD4+ T cells sorted from blood. The receptors shown here come from a man between 18 and 29 years old in good health. CDR3s include the opening cysteine and the closing phenylalanine or tryptophan. Each record gives: V gene, D gene, clone size, J gene, CDR3 DNA, CDR3 protein. A D gene is named only where the DNA matches it firmly. Size is stated for part of the rows, as once, few or many counts, or as a class when the clone is expanded.

TRBV18,TRBD1,NA,TRBJ1-5,TGTGCCAGCTCATTTACCGGGACAGGTATCAATCAGCCCCAGCATTTT,CASSFTGTGINQPQHF
TRBV5-1,TRBD2,NA,TRBJ2-1,TGCGCCAGCAGCGGGGGACTAGCGGGAGTTAACAATGAGCAGTTCTTC,CASSGGLAGVNNEQFF
TRBV18,NA,many,TRBJ1-5,TGTGCCAGCTCATCCCCCAATCAGCCCCAGCATTTT,CASSSPNQPQHF
TRBV7-2,TRBD2,once,TRBJ2-5,TGTGCCAGCAGCTTAACCCTAGCGGGGGTCCAAGAGACCCAGTACTTC,CASSLTLAGVQETQYF
TRBV6-1,TRBD2,NA,TRBJ2-2,TGTGCCAGCAGGCGGGGGAATCTTGCCGGGGAGCTGTTTTTT,CASRRGNLAGELFF
TRBV30,TRBD1,NA,TRBJ1-2,TGTGCCTGGAGTCTCCAGACAGGGGGCATGGGTGGCTACACCTTC,CAWSLQTGGMGGYTF
TRBV6-5,TRBD1,NA,TRBJ1-3,TGTGCCAGCAGTGCAGGGGGCAACTCTGGAAACACCATATATTTT,CASSAGGNSGNTIYF
TRBV10-1,TRBD2,few,TRBJ2-3,TGCGCCAGCAGCCAGGGACTAGCGGGAGTAGATACGCAGTATTTT,CASSQGLAGVDTQYF
TRBV19,NA,few,TRBJ1-2,TGTGCCAGTACCAGAGATAAGGGGGTTGGAGGAGGCTACACCTTC,CASTRDKGVGGGYTF
TRBV7-7,TRBD1,NA,TRBJ2-2,TGTGCTAGCAGTTCGACTACAGGGGGCGGGGAGCTGTTTTTT,CASSSTTGGGELFF
TRBV19,TRBD1,NA,TRBJ1-3,TGTGCCAGTAACTCCGGACAGGCCACCTCTGGAAACACCATATATTTT,CASNSGQATSGNTIYF
TRBV23-1,NA,NA,TRBJ1-1,TGCGCCAGCAGTCAATCGAGGGTGAGGAACACTGAAGCTTTCTTT,CASSQSRVRNTEAFF
TRBV6-6,NA,few,TRBJ1-4,TGTGCCAGCAGCTACGACTGGGAAAAACTGTTTTTT,CASSYDWEKLFF
TRBV10-2,NA,NA,TRBJ1-1,TGCGTCAGCAGGGAAGAAGTGGGACTCGCAGCTTTCTTT,CVSREEVGLAAFF
TRBV19,NA,NA,TRBJ1-5,TGTGCCAGTAGTATGGGTCTCGGGAGCAATCAGCCCCAGCATTTT,CASSMGLGSNQPQHF
TRBV27,TRBD1,NA,TRBJ1-1,TGTGCCAGCAGTTCCCGGACAGGCATGAACACTGAAGCTTTCTTT,CASSSRTGMNTEAFF
TRBV29-1,NA,once,TRBJ2-4,TGCAGCGTTGAGTCCCTTAGCGGCTGGGGCAAAAACATTCAGTACTTC,CSVESLSGWGKNIQYF
TRBV4-3,NA,NA,TRBJ2-1,TGCGCCAGCAGCCATGCACTTCGGGGGTCCTACAATGAGCAGTTCTTC,CASSHALRGSYNEQFF
TRBV12-5,TRBD1,NA,TRBJ1-2,TGTGCTAGTGGTTTGGGAGACAGGGGGCTCTTGAATGGCTACACCTTC,CASGLGDRGLLNGYTF
TRBV29-1,NA,NA,TRBJ1-1,TGCAGCGCGGCGGACGGGACAAACACTGAAGCTTTCTTT,CSAADGTNTEAFF
TRBV6-1,TRBD1,NA,TRBJ2-4,TGTGCCAGCAGTGAGGGACAGGGGATTCTCGACATTCAGTACTTC,CASSEGQGILDIQYF
TRBV6-1,NA,once,TRBJ2-3,TGTGCCAGCAGTAGAAAGGGTCCAGATACGCAGTATTTT,CASSRKGPDTQYF
TRBV2,TRBD1,NA,TRBJ1-2,TGTGCCAGCAGTGCACAGGGGGCCCTTAACTATGGCTACACCTTC,CASSAQGALNYGYTF
TRBV2,NA,NA,TRBJ1-3,TGTGCCGGAAAGAGAAACAGAGATATCGGAAACACCATATATTTT,CAGKRNRDIGNTIYF
TRBV7-7,NA,NA,TRBJ1-6,TGTGCTAGCAGCTTGGAGGCGACTGAGCCGAATTCACCCCTCCACTTT,CASSLEATEPNSPLHF
TRBV30,NA,NA,TRBJ1-2,TGTGCCTGGAGTGTATGGATGGGGGCGGATGGCTACACCTTC,CAWSVWMGADGYTF
TRBV6-1,NA,NA,TRBJ1-2,TGTGCCACAGATGGGGTTACGGTGGGTGGCTACACCTTC,CATDGVTVGGYTF
TRBV9,NA,NA,TRBJ1-4,TGTGCCAGCAGCGTATCAGGGAACGAAAAACTGTTTTTT,CASSVSGNEKLFF
TRBV5-4,NA,few,TRBJ1-1,TGTGCCAGCAGACCCCGGGGGGGCACCACTGAAGCTTTCTTT,CASRPRGGTTEAFF
TRBV4-3,TRBD2,NA,TRBJ2-3,TGCGCCAGCAGCCTGGGACTAGCGGGAGGAGATACGCAGTATTTT,CASSLGLAGGDTQYF
TRBV7-2,NA,NA,TRBJ1-2,TGTGCCAGCAGCTTATTGGGGCGAGGCTACACCTTC,CASSLLGRGYTF
TRBV7-2,NA,NA,TRBJ2-3,TGTGCCAGCAGCTTAGGATATGGGGATACGCAGTATTTT,CASSLGYGDTQYF
TRBV6-5,NA,NA,TRBJ1-4,TGTGCCGCGGGGACCGCCAATATGGGCGGTGAAAAACTGTTTTTT,CAAGTANMGGEKLFF
TRBV2,TRBD1,NA,TRBJ1-5,TGTGCCAGCAGTGAATCTTGGGACAGGAGCTATCAGCCCCAGCATTTT,CASSESWDRSYQPQHF
TRBV18,NA,once,TRBJ1-2,TGTGCCAGCTCAAAAGACAGGAGCTATGGCTACACCTTC,CASSKDRSYGYTF
TRBV11-2,NA,once,TRBJ2-7,TGTGCCAGCAGCTTAGCGGTCGGGACCTCCTCCTACGAGCAGTACTTC,CASSLAVGTSSYEQYF
TRBV5-4,NA,NA,TRBJ2-3,TGTGCCAGCAGCCAATTTGGTCGAACCGCCACAGATACGCAGTATTTT,CASSQFGRTATDTQYF
TRBV18,TRBD1,few,TRBJ1-2,TGTGCCAGCTCACCAGGACAGGACTATGGCTACACCTTC,CASSPGQDYGYTF
TRBV5-1,NA,NA,TRBJ1-6,TGCGCCAGCAGCTTAAACCTAGGGTCACCCCTCCACTTT,CASSLNLGSPLHF
TRBV6-1,NA,few,TRBJ1-5,TGTGCCAGCATCAACAGGGAAAGCAATCAGCCCCAGCATTTT,CASINRESNQPQHF
TRBV2,NA,few,TRBJ1-2,TGTGCCAGCGGCAGGTCAGGGTTGTATGGCTACACCTTC,CASGRSGLYGYTF
TRBV7-2,NA,NA,TRBJ1-2,TGTGCCAGCAGCCCAGACCCCAATAACTATGGCTACACCTTC,CASSPDPNNYGYTF
TRBV6-1,NA,NA,TRBJ1-3,TGTGCCAGCAGACCGAACAGGGTCTCTGGAAACACCATATATTTT,CASRPNRVSGNTIYF
TRBV10-2,NA,NA,TRBJ2-7,TGCGCCAGCGGTGGAAGGGGCCCTGGTCGGGGCGAGCAGTACTTC,CASGGRGPGRGEQYF
TRBV9,NA,NA,TRBJ1-6,TGTGCCAGCAGCGACAGGGAAAATTCACCCCTCCACTTT,CASSDRENSPLHF
TRBV6-4,NA,NA,TRBJ1-6,TGTGCCAGCGGAGGGAATTCACCCCTCCACTTT,CASGGNSPLHF
TRBV6-5,NA,NA,TRBJ2-7,TGTGCCAGCAGACACGGCGGTGGGTACGAGCAGTACTTC,CASRHGGGYEQYF
TRBV7-2,NA,NA,TRBJ1-1,TGTGCCAGCAGCACGGACATCAGGACTGAAGCTTTCTTT,CASSTDIRTEAFF
TRBV6-6,NA,few,TRBJ1-6,TGTGCCAGCATGCTCGGCCAGGGAATTAATTCACCCCTCCACTTT,CASMLGQGINSPLHF
TRBV5-1,TRBD2,NA,TRBJ2-7,TGCGCCAGCAGCTCCGGCGGGGGGGCCAAGGAGCAGTACTTC,CASSSGGGAKEQYF
TRBV25-1,NA,NA,TRBJ2-2,TGTGCCAGCAGTGAATATGGGGGTGGCACCGGGGAGCTGTTTTTT,CASSEYGGGTGELFF
TRBV7-9,TRBD2,NA,TRBJ2-7,TGTGCCAGCAGCTTGAGCGGGAGTACCTACGAGCAGTACTTC,CASSLSGSTYEQYF
TRBV15,TRBD2,NA,TRBJ2-1,TGTGCCACCAGCAGAGAGGGCCGGACTAGCGGGGGTACTGAGCAGTTCTTC,CATSREGRTSGGTEQFF
TRBV28,NA,NA,TRBJ2-7,TGTGCCAGCAGTTTAGCCTACCTCTACGAGCAGTACTTC,CASSLAYLYEQYF
TRBV5-1,NA,NA,TRBJ2-5,TGCGCCAGCAGCTTGGTGGGTGGACAACAAGAGACCCAGTACTTC,CASSLVGGQQETQYF
TRBV18,TRBD1,NA,TRBJ2-1,TGTGCCAGCTCACCGCTGGGGACAGGGGACAATGAGCAGTTCTTC,CASSPLGTGDNEQFF
TRBV29-1,TRBD1,NA,TRBJ1-4,TGCAGCGTTAAAACCGGGACAGTCGGCGAAAAACTGTTTTTT,CSVKTGTVGEKLFF